The source of this T cell receptor beta chain is a study of monozygotic twins with inflammatory bowel disease. CDR3 size: 15 residues. Germline CDR1 and CDR2: SNHLY and FYNNEI. One entry per CDR3 protein, without DNA, is what TCRdb gives after re-calling the 5' RACE reads. The sample holds just over 300,000 distinct CDR3 sequences. Sequencing was carried out using blood. The chain has TRBV2 and TRBJ2-7. This receptor was obtained from a human donor with ulcerative colitis or Crohn's disease, or a healthy co-twin of an affected twin (not recorded which). The CDR3 sequence: CASSETGKSSYEQYF.